There are many counts of the clone carrying this TCR beta chain. What it recognizes is unknown. The data derive from a study of T cell repertoires in cytomegalovirus infection. Background on the study: It was recently identified HLA-C-restricted and well-studied HLA-B-restricted CMV epitopes that the study used. It can be stated that public TCR beta signatures indicated CMV infection as well as a matching HLA type.

Findings and limits, study-wide: Ex vivo, HLA-C-restricted CMV-specific TCR beta clonotypes prevailed over the rest of the response. Totalled public TCR beta family frequency picked out people who carried CMV plus the relevant HLA.

Each CDR3 protein gets one entry after TCRdb re-called the reads with MiXCR. The table shows hundreds of thousands of distinct CDR3 sequences, with more than 25% occurring only once. CDR3 size: 16 residues. Trimming removed 2 bases from V and 2 bases from J; junction bases left unmatched: 1. From germline, CDR1 is SGHTA and CDR2 FQGNSA. The gene calls are TRBV7-2 and TRBJ2-2; 11 nucleotides agree with TRBD2. This sample comprised cultured CD8+ T cells from PBMCs, obtained from culture after CMV antigen stimulation. The receptor's source is a human donor in good health (CMV status not recorded). Some clones in this sample may be carry-over from other donors' samples. This CDR3 reads CASSLRLAGNTGELFF. The CDR3 DNA sequence: TGTGCCAGCAGCTTAAGACTAGCGGGAAACACCGGGGAGCTGTTTTTT.